A selection of T cell receptor beta chains follows, all from one sample in a study of patients and donors after allogeneic stem cell transplantation. A single record per CDR3 protein comes from TCRdb applying MiXCR to the RT-PCR reads. This table has over 130,000 distinct CDR3 sequences, about a third appearing once. The material sequenced was blood, either unsorted or a sorted T cell fraction (not recorded which). The receptors stem from a human donor who was either an allogeneic HSCT recipient or a stem cell or donor lymphocyte infusion donor (not recorded which). It is not recorded whose cells these are; they may come from a transplant donor. The CDR3 runs from the conserved cysteine through the conserved F or W. The order of the fields is CDR3 protein, CDR3 DNA, CDR3 length, D gene, J gene, clone size, V gene. A D gene is named only where the DNA matches it firmly. Rows give clone size only sometimes, using once, few, many, or a class for an expanded clone.

CDR3: CASRLQGDTEAFF
DNA: TGTGCCAGCAGGCTTCAGGGGGACACTGAAGCTTTCTTT
length: 13
D: TRBD1
J: TRBJ1-1
size: few
V: TRBV2

CDR3: CASSPLRSRRDTQYF
DNA: TGTGCCAGCAGCCCCCTAAGGTCGCGGCGGGATACGCAGTATTTT
length: 15
D: NA
J: TRBJ2-3
size: NA
V: TRBV7-8

CDR3: CATSKTTGQGQPQHF
DNA: TGTGCCACCAGCAAAACGACAGGGCAGGGGCAGCCCCAGCATTTT
length: 15
D: TRBD1
J: TRBJ1-5
size: NA
V: TRBV15

CDR3: CSVPQGNSNQPQHF
DNA: TGCAGCGTTCCTCAGGGAAATAGCAATCAGCCCCAGCATTTT
length: 14
D: NA
J: TRBJ1-5
size: NA
V: TRBV29-1

CDR3: CSSTTSVGANVLTF
DNA: TGTTCCAGCACTACAAGTGTTGGGGCCAACGTCCTGACTTTC
length: 14
D: NA
J: TRBJ2-6
size: NA
V: TRBV12-3/TRBV12-4

CDR3: CAWSRGDGVSPLHF
DNA: TGTGCCTGGAGTAGGGGGGATGGAGTTTCACCCCTCCACTTT
length: 14
D: NA
J: TRBJ1-6
size: few
V: TRBV30

CDR3: CASSLNGAGSSYNEQFF
DNA: TGCGCCAGCAGCTTGAATGGTGCCGGGAGCTCCTACAATGAGCAGTTCTTC
length: 17
D: NA
J: TRBJ2-1
size: NA
V: TRBV5-1

CDR3: CASSLDWAADQHF
DNA: TGTGCCAGCAGCTTAGATTGGGCAGCAGACCAGCATTTT
length: 13
D: NA
J: TRBJ1-5
size: few
V: TRBV7-2

CDR3: CSASGTLKNTEAFF
DNA: TGCAGTGCTAGTGGGACACTGAAAAACACTGAAGCTTTCTTT
length: 14
D: NA
J: TRBJ1-1
size: few
V: TRBV20-1

CDR3: CATMGGSRDTIYF
DNA: TGTGCCACCATGGGTGGATCTCGGGACACCATATATTTT
length: 13
D: NA
J: TRBJ1-3
size: few
V: TRBV24-1

CDR3: CASSLQPGNNQPQHF
DNA: TGTGCCAGCAGTTTGCAACCAGGGAACAATCAGCCCCAGCATTTT
length: 15
D: NA
J: TRBJ1-5
size: NA
V: TRBV12-3/TRBV12-4

CDR3: CASTFRTGNTEAFF
DNA: TGTGCCAGCACCTTCAGGACAGGGAACACTGAAGCTTTCTTT
length: 14
D: TRBD1
J: TRBJ1-1
size: few
V: TRBV7-9

CDR3: CGSSYSTFQPQHF
DNA: TGTGGCAGCAGTTACTCGACATTTCAGCCCCAGCATTTT
length: 13
D: NA
J: TRBJ1-5
size: once
V: TRBV6-2/TRBV6-3

CDR3: CASSLTGRAHTQYF
DNA: TGTGCCAGCAGCTTAACGGGCAGGGCGCATACGCAGTATTTT
length: 14
D: NA
J: TRBJ2-3
size: NA
V: TRBV7-3

CDR3: CASSLEMLYGYTF
DNA: TGTGCCAGCAGCTTAGAGATGCTCTATGGCTACACCTTC
length: 13
D: NA
J: TRBJ1-2
size: NA
V: TRBV7-9

CDR3: CASTYQDRGGEKLFF
DNA: TGTGCCAGCACCTATCAGGACAGGGGTGGTGAAAAACTGTTTTTT
length: 15
D: TRBD1
J: TRBJ1-4
size: many
V: TRBV12-3/TRBV12-4

CDR3: CASSQPGHPSEAFF
DNA: TGTGCCAGCAGCCAACCGGGCCACCCCTCTGAAGCTTTCTTT
length: 14
D: NA
J: TRBJ1-1
size: few
V: TRBV3-1

CDR3: CASSLEQETQYF
DNA: TGCGCCAGCAGCTTGGAACAAGAGACCCAGTACTTC
length: 12
D: NA
J: TRBJ2-5
size: NA
V: TRBV5-1

CDR3: CASSQVRQATGPQHF
DNA: TGTGCCAGCAGCCAAGTCAGGCAGGCCACGGGGCCCCAGCATTTT
length: 15
D: NA
J: TRBJ1-5
size: NA
V: TRBV4-2

CDR3: CASSLATGVNYYNEQFF
DNA: TGTGCCAGCAGCTTGGCGACAGGGGTAAACTACTACAATGAGCAGTTCTTC
length: 17
D: TRBD1
J: TRBJ2-1
size: NA
V: TRBV5-6

CDR3: CASSPQGARTEAFF
DNA: TGTGCCAGCAGCCCGCAGGGGGCGAGGACTGAAGCTTTCTTT
length: 14
D: TRBD1
J: TRBJ1-1
size: many
V: TRBV7-6

CDR3: CASSPRKGANYGYTF
DNA: TGTGCCAGCAGTCCCCGTAAGGGGGCTAACTATGGCTACACCTTC
length: 15
D: NA
J: TRBJ1-2
size: NA
V: TRBV12-3/TRBV12-4

CDR3: CASSQDEGNQPQHF
DNA: TGCGCCAGCAGCCAAGACGAGGGGAATCAGCCCCAGCATTTT
length: 14
D: NA
J: TRBJ1-5
size: NA
V: TRBV4-1

CDR3: CASSQHRGPGTEAFF
DNA: TGCGCCAGCAGCCAACACAGGGGGCCGGGCACTGAAGCTTTCTTT
length: 15
D: TRBD1
J: TRBJ1-1
size: many
V: TRBV4-3

CDR3: CASSPGKGYSSTDTQYF
DNA: TGTGCTAGCAGCCCGGGAAAGGGGTACTCTAGCACAGATACGCAGTATTTT
length: 17
D: NA
J: TRBJ2-3
size: NA
V: TRBV7-7

CDR3: CASRQGLGNEQFF
DNA: TGTGCCAGCAGACAGGGTCTCGGGAATGAGCAGTTCTTC
length: 13
D: NA
J: TRBJ2-1
size: NA
V: TRBV28

CDR3: CASSLGGQDGYTF
DNA: TGTGCCAGCAGCTTAGGTGGCCAGGATGGCTACACCTTC
length: 13
D: NA
J: TRBJ1-2
size: few
V: TRBV7-9

CDR3: CSAQSLEDNYGYTF
DNA: TGCAGTGCCCAGAGTTTGGAGGATAACTATGGCTACACCTTC
length: 14
D: NA
J: TRBJ1-2
size: many
V: TRBV20-1